These 32 T cell receptor beta chains were sequenced from one sample in a study of cytomegalovirus exposure and HLA in healthy donors (dated by TCRdb to about 2017). Library prep was done by the immunoSEQ multiplex PCR assay. The multiplex PCR relied on a mix of 60 forward primers for TCR Vbeta segments and 13 reverse primers for TCR Jbeta segments. Entries here come from immuneACCESS through TCRdb and include only in-frame sequences with V and J called. Some clones fail to appear in such tables; in the studies checked, an unresolved V gene covers under half of the shortfall, and the cause of the remainder is unknown. This sample is represented by 150,000 to 200,000 clones; around 81% of them were singletons. 1.5% to 2% of the sample comes from the top ten. Sequencing input: PBMCs. All receptors come from a man between 18 and 29 years old in good health and CMV-seronegative.

This rearrangement joins TRBV4-3 to TRBJ2-7; 10 bases align to TRBD1. This CDR3 spans 16 amino acids. Germline V gives CDR1 LGHNA, CDR2 YSLEER. The V gene end was trimmed by 8 bases and the J gene end by 4 bases; junction bases not matched to a gene: 14. The DNA of the CDR3 is TGCGCCAGCTCATACTCCGGGACAGGGGAGCGATACGAGCAGTACTTC. Its protein is CASSYSGTGERYEQYF.

The rearrangement links TRBV11-3 to TRBJ2-3, with a possible D match to TRBD2 (7 bases). V lost 5 bases and J 6 bases, leaving 9 bases between the germline ends. The CDR3 spans 12 residues. Germline V gene sequence: CDR1 SGHNT, CDR2 YENEEA. CDR3 nucleotide sequence: TGTGCCAGCAGCCGGGGGGCCGATACGCAGTATTTT. The encoded protein is CASSRGADTQYF.

V gene TRBV7-2 combines with J gene TRBJ1-2, with 8 bases aligning to TRBD1. V lost 3 bases, J lost 4 bases, and 10 bases stayed unmatched. Germline V gives CDR1 SGHTA, CDR2 FQGNSA. The length of the CDR3 is 16 residues. This CDR3 reads CASSLDAGGASYGYTF. Written as DNA, the CDR3 is TGTGCCAGCAGCTTGGACGCAGGGGGCGCAAGCTATGGCTACACCTTC.

The table lists this clone with a count of one. This rearrangement joins TRBV9 to TRBJ2-3; D may be TRBD2 (7 bases). Trimming cost V 1 base and J 4 bases, with 10 bases left between them. The CDR3 is 14 amino acids. Germline values: CDR1 SGDLS, CDR2 YYNGEE. CDR3 nucleotide sequence: TGTGCCAGCAGCGTAAACGGGGGGCCAGATACGCAGTATTTT. This sequence encodes CASSVNGGPDTQYF.

This clone appeared a single time. The chain links TRBV14 to TRBJ1-1; no clear D. The germline V gene has CDR1 SGHDN and CDR2 FVKESK. Trimming cost V 11 bases and J 0 bases, with 10 bases left between them. The CDR3 loop spans 12 amino acids. This CDR3 is CAHGRMNTEAFF. The CDR3 bases are TGTGCCCACGGCAGGATGAACACTGAAGCTTTCTTT.

This chain uses TRBV7-9 with TRBJ2-3; weak D call: TRBD2 (5 bases). Germline loops: CDR1 SEHNR, CDR2 FQNEAQ (reference sequence). The CDR3 spans 14 residues. The V and J ends lost 4 bases and 7 bases respectively, with 15 bases between them. CDR3 residues: CASSSGLGVYTQYF. For the CDR3, the DNA is TGTGCCAGCAGCTCCGGACTCGGTGTCTATACGCAGTATTTT.

J is TRBJ2-7 and V is TRBV10-3; 13 bases agree with TRBD2. Germline loops: CDR1 ENHRY, CDR2 SYGVKD. CDR3 length equals 17 residues. The J segment lost 4 bases and the V segment lost 10 bases, leaving 16 bases of the junction unmatched. The chain's CDR3 is CATRRSGLAGEGYEQYF. The CDR3 DNA sequence: TGTGCCACCAGGAGGAGTGGACTAGCGGGAGAAGGTTACGAGCAGTACTTC.

The chain couples TRBV18 to TRBJ2-6; weak D call: TRBD2 (5 bases). The CDR3 runs 15 residues. Per the germline V gene, CDR1 is KGHSH and CDR2 is LQKENI. The germline V and J ends were trimmed by 6 bases and 2 bases, with 11 bases remaining between them. The CDR3 sequence: CASSLEGAGANVLTF. In DNA form, the CDR3 reads TGTGCCAGCTCGCTAGAGGGAGCTGGGGCCAACGTCCTGACTTTC. The whole variable domain, remainder taken from reference TRBV18 and TRBJ2-6, is NAGVMQNPRHLVRRRGQEARLRCSPMKGHSHVYWYRQLPEEGLKFMVYLQKENIIDESGMPKERFSAEFPKEGPSILRIQQVVRGDSAAYFCASSLEGAGANVLTFGAGSRLTVL.

V gene TRBV6-5 combines with J gene TRBJ2-1; TRBD2 aligns across 7 bases. Germline assignment: CDR1 MNHEY and CDR2 SVGAGI. The CDR3 loop spans 13 amino acids. V shed 8 bases and J 6 bases; nucleotides not matched to a gene: 7. The CDR3 region has the DNA TGTGCCAGCGGACCGACTAGCCGCAATGAGCAGTTCTTC. This sequence encodes CASGPTSRNEQFF.

The rearrangement uses TRBV30 and TRBJ1-2; 9 bases map to TRBD1. This CDR3 is built from 14 residues. Germline V CDR1 and CDR2: GTSNPN, SVGIG (reference sequence). V dropped 0 bases and J dropped 8; count of bases not matched to a gene: 7. CDR3 nucleotide sequence: TGTGCCTGGAGTGTTACCGACAGGGGGGACGGCTACACCTTC. Residues: CAWSVTDRGDGYTF.

The chain has TRBV28 and TRBJ2-1, with 7 nucleotides matching TRBD2. Germline loops: CDR1 MDHEN, CDR2 SYDVKM. Trimming removed 9 bases from V and 2 bases from J; junction bases left unmatched: 10. The CDR3 contains 15 residues. The CDR3 here is CASSFSSGPYNEQFF. For the CDR3, the DNA is TGTGCCAGTTCTTTTTCTAGCGGACCCTACAATGAGCAGTTCTTC.

V is TRBV12-5 and J is TRBJ1-5; D gene unclear. Trimming removed 2 bases from V and 0 bases from J, with 8 bases in between. This CDR3 has 15 amino acids. Germline V CDR1 and CDR2: LGHNT, FRNRAP. CDR3 bases: TGTGCTAGTGGTTTGCTTGAGTATAGCAATCAGCCCCAGCATTTT. Its protein is CASGLLEYSNQPQHF.

The rearrangement joins TRBV6-4 to TRBJ2-1; 14 nucleotides line up with TRBD2. The CDR3 consists of 16 residues. Germline lookup yields CDR1 MRHNA and CDR2 SNTAGT. V shed 9 bases, J shed 5 bases, and the junction held 9 bases outside the gene matches. The CDR3 DNA reads as TGTGCCAGTTCAAAAGGGACTAGCGGGGGTGACAATGAGCAGTTCTTC. Protein: CASSKGTSGGDNEQFF.

This chain joins TRBV13 and TRBJ2-7; tentative D call: TRBD2 (5 bases). Looked up from germline, CDR1 is PRHDT and CDR2 is FYEKMQ (reference sequence). V was clipped by 1 base and J by 6 bases, with 7 bases between them. This CDR3 is built from 12 residues. The CDR3 here is CASSLDGGEQYF. DNA of the CDR3: TGTGCCAGCAGCTTAGACGGAGGCGAGCAGTACTTC.

The rearrangement uses TRBV4-3 and TRBJ2-3; TRBD2 matches 7 bases. V shed 0 bases, J shed 0 bases, and the junction held 6 bases outside the gene matches. The CDR3 has 17 residues. Germline CDR1 and CDR2: LGHNA and YSLEER. The CDR3 coding sequence is TGCGCCAGCAGCCAAGAACTAGCGAGTTCTAGCACAGATACGCAGTATTTT. It is translated as CASSQELASSSTDTQYF.

The V gene is TRBV20-1, the J gene TRBJ2-3; unclear D gene. Trimming cost V 7 bases and J 4 bases, with 9 bases left between them. Per the germline V gene, CDR1 is DFQATT and CDR2 is SNEGSKA (reference sequence). This CDR3 contains 11 residues. CDR3 residues: CSVGRADTQYF. CDR3 nucleotides: TGCAGTGTTGGGCGTGCAGATACGCAGTATTTT.

This chain uses TRBV6-1 with TRBJ2-1, with D possibly TRBD2 on 6 matching bases. This CDR3 has 13 amino acids. The germline CDR1 and CDR2 sequences are MNHNS and SASEGT. Trimming stripped 4 bases from V and 5 bases from J, with 9 bases between. Written as DNA, the CDR3 is TGTGCCAGCAGTGTGCGCGGGAACAATGAGCAGTTCTTC. This translates into CASSVRGNNEQFF.

The chain employs TRBV5-1 and TRBJ2-7; 12 nucleotides match TRBD1. In germline, CDR1 is SGHRS, CDR2 YFSETQ. The length of the CDR3 is 13 residues. The trim removed 6 bases at V and 5 bases at J, leaving 3 bases unmatched. This CDR3 reads CASTGTGGNEQYF. In nucleotides, the CDR3 is TGCGCCAGCACCGGGACAGGGGGCAACGAGCAGTACTTC.

This chain links TRBV5-6 with TRBJ2-5; D call uncertain. The germline V gene has CDR1 SGHDT and CDR2 YYEEEE. Trimming took 4 bases from V and 1 from J, leaving 5 bases between them. The CDR3 sequence is 12 residues long. DNA for the CDR3: TGTGCCAGCAGCCGTATCCAAGAGACCCAGTACTTC. Its protein is CASSRIQETQYF.

The V call is TRBV6-4, the J call TRBJ1-1, with no clear D. Deletions cut 2 bases from V and 1 base from J, with 8 bases between. This CDR3 spans 14 amino acids. The germline V gene has CDR1 MRHNA and CDR2 SNTAGT. The CDR3 region has the DNA TGTGCCAGCAGTGACACGCCGGGGAACACTGAAGCTTTCTTT. This codes for CASSDTPGNTEAFF.

This clone turned up a few times. The chain recombines TRBV7-8 with TRBJ2-1; the match to TRBD2 covers 9 bases. In germline, CDR1 is SGHVS, CDR2 FQNEAQ. The length of the CDR3 is 16 residues. J was trimmed by 4 bases and V by 4 bases; bases with no gene match: 8. CDR3 sequence: CASSSGTSPMYNEQFF. The CDR3 region has the DNA TGTGCCAGCAGCTCGGGGACTAGCCCTATGTACAATGAGCAGTTCTTC.

The V call is TRBV7-2, the J call TRBJ1-4, with D perhaps TRBD1 (5 bases). Trimming left V 5 bases short and J 8 bases short, with 21 bases between. CDR3 length equals 16 residues. Germline lookup yields CDR1 SGHTA and CDR2 FQGNSA. The CDR3 DNA follows: TGTGCCAGCAGCACCCAATGGGGCAGAAGGGCAGAAAAACTGTTTTTT. Translation gives CASSTQWGRRAEKLFF.

In this sample, this clone turned up a few times. The rearrangement uses TRBV2 and TRBJ1-1; D uncertain. This CDR3 comprises 13 residues. The V end was cut by 6 bases, the J end by 10 bases, with 18 bases between. Germline V CDR1 and CDR2: SNHLY, FYNNEI. Here the CDR3 reads CASRLRYSSVAFF. Here the CDR3 DNA reads TGTGCCAGCAGGCTCAGGTACTCCTCGGTAGCTTTCTTT.

The CDR3 loop reads CASSPGVLYNEQFF. The DNA for the CDR3 is TGTGCCAGCAGCCCCGGGGTCCTTTACAATGAGCAGTTCTTC. This rearrangement joins TRBV13 to TRBJ2-1, with D perhaps matching TRBD2 (5 bases). Germline V gene data show CDR1 as PRHDT and CDR2 as FYEKMQ (reference sequence). The CDR3 is 14 residues long. Trimming took 5 bases from V and 4 from J, leaving 12 bases between them.

This chain connects TRBV12-2 to TRBJ2-5; the table's D call TRBD2 went unverified against the DNA. Judging by the DNA end, TRBJ2-7 fits better; the J call may be wrong. TRBV12-2 constitutes a pseudogene. The CDR3 runs to 16 residues. The CDR3 sequence: CASRLNLSDANYEQYF. The DNA of the CDR3 is TGTGCAAGTCGCTTAAACCTCTCTGACGCCAACTACGAGCAGTACTTC.

V and J are TRBV5-1 and TRBJ2-5; 13 nucleotides line up with TRBD2. Germline V gene data show CDR1 as SGHRS and CDR2 as YFSETQ. V trimming: 3 bases; J trimming: 5 bases; junction bases outside the gene matches: 13. CDR3 length: 18 residues. The CDR3: CASSSPPGLAGLKETQYF. The CDR3 DNA is TGCGCCAGCAGCTCGCCCCCGGGACTAGCGGGACTAAAGGAGACCCAGTACTTC.

In this sample, this clone turned up once. The chain links TRBV13 to TRBJ2-7, with a tentative D call TRBD2 (5 bases). The CDR3 is 12 residues long. The germline gives CDR1 PRHDT, CDR2 FYEKMQ (reference sequence). Trimming stripped 2 bases from V and 5 bases from J, with 7 bases between. CDR3 in DNA: TGTGCCAGCAGCTTAATTAGCGACGAGCAGTACTTC. Its protein is CASSLISDEQYF.

This chain uses TRBV2 with TRBJ1-6; TRBD1 matches at 7 bases. The CDR3 length is 18 residues. Germline CDR1 and CDR2: SNHLY and FYNNEI. Trimming at V came to 8 bases and at J to 0 bases, leaving 13 bases not matched to a gene. CDR3 in DNA: TGTGCCAGCCAAACAGGGGCCGGAACCAGCTCCTATAATTCACCCCTCCACTTT. Amino acids: CASQTGAGTSSYNSPLHF.

This CDR3 reads CAIRTSGGHYEQYF. For the CDR3, the DNA is TGTGCCATCAGAACTAGCGGGGGGCACTACGAGCAGTACTTC. This chain connects TRBV10-3 to TRBJ2-7; TRBD2 aligns across 12 bases. V was clipped by 6 bases and J by 3 bases; unmatched bases: 3. The CDR3 spans 14 residues. The germline V gene encodes CDR1 ENHRY and CDR2 SYGVKD.

This chain connects TRBV6-4 to TRBJ2-3, with 8 bases that match TRBD2. The V gene's germline CDR1 is MRHNA and CDR2 SNTAGT. Germline trimming cut 2 bases from V and 0 bases from J; bases unmatched to any gene: 4. CDR3 length: 16 residues. CDR3 in amino acids: CASSDEAGGSTDTQYF. The CDR3 nucleotides are TGTGCCAGCAGTGACGAGGCGGGGGGAAGCACAGATACGCAGTATTTT.

J is TRBJ1-5 and V is TRBV10-3, with 8 positions matching TRBD1. Per the germline V gene, CDR1 is ENHRY and CDR2 is SYGVKD. This CDR3 has 15 residues. Germline trimming cut 10 bases from V and 2 bases from J; bases unmatched to any gene: 10. CDR3 residues: CATHRDRGGNQPQHF. CDR3 in DNA: TGTGCCACCCACCGTGACAGGGGTGGCAATCAGCCCCAGCATTTT.

The gene calls are TRBV4-2 and TRBJ2-1; 9 bases map to TRBD1. This CDR3 is 14 amino acids long. Germline assignment: CDR1 LGHNA and CDR2 YNFKEQ. Germline trimming cut 5 bases from V and 5 bases from J; bases unmatched to any gene: 4. The CDR3 region is CASSARTGDNEQFF. The CDR3 DNA follows: TGTGCCAGCAGCGCTCGGACAGGGGACAATGAGCAGTTCTTC.